Presented here are 11 T cell receptor beta chains from one specimen sequenced in a study of graft-versus-host responses after intestinal transplantation. TCRdb's copy holds only in-frame clones and misses some; the assay was immunoSEQ multiplex PCR. The data show more than 2,000 clones, about 78% seen once. Processed graft tissue released its intraepithelial and lamina propria lymphocytes. This specimen consisted of ileum tissue, obtained 18 days after transplant. These receptors were obtained from a human patient who received an intestinal transplant, so some T cells may come from the graft donor.

The chain carries TRBV25-1 and TRBJ2-3; D is unresolved. V lost 2 bases and J lost 2, with 2 bases in between. From germline, CDR1 is MGHDK and CDR2 SYGVNS. The CDR3 runs 12 residues. In DNA form, the CDR3 reads TGTGCCAGCAGTGAACACACAGATACGCAGTATTTT. This gives the protein CASSEHTDTQYF. The variable domain in full, completed from reference TRBV25-1 and TRBJ2-3, reads EADIYQTPRYLVIGTGKKITLECSQTMGHDKMYWYQQDPGMELHLIHYSYGVNSTEKGDLSSESTVSRIRTEHFPLTLESARPSHTSQYLCASSEHTDTQYFGPGTRLTVL.

V and J are TRBV27 and TRBJ2-1, with 8 bases matching TRBD2. This CDR3 is 14 amino acids long. V trimming: 2 bases; J trimming: 3 bases; junction bases outside the gene matches: 0. The germline CDR1 and CDR2 sequences are MNHEY and SMNVEV (reference sequence). CDR3 DNA: TGTGCCAGCAGTTTACTAGCGGGCTACAATGAGCAGTTCTTC. It codes for CASSLLAGYNEQFF.

The chain links TRBV9 to TRBJ2-7; D remains unclear. V dropped 0 bases and J dropped 7 bases, with 8 bases sitting between them. From germline, CDR1 is SGDLS and CDR2 YYNGEE. This CDR3 is 12 amino acids long. The CDR3 region is CASSVELGEQYF. The CDR3 region has the DNA TGTGCCAGCAGCGTAGAGTTAGGGGAGCAGTACTTC. The full variable domain, with the rest looked up from reference TRBV9 and TRBJ2-7, is DSGVTQTPKHLITATGQRVTLRCSPRSGDLSVYWYQQSLDQGLQFLIQYYNGEERAKGNILERFSAQQFPDLHSELNLSSLELGDSALYFCASSVELGEQYFGPGTRLTVT.

The chain employs TRBV7-9 and TRBJ2-3; TRBD1 agrees at 8 bases. CDR1 and CDR2 from the germline V gene are SEHNR and FQNEAQ (reference sequence). V was clipped by 4 bases and J by 6 bases; unmatched bases: 0. This CDR3 comprises 12 residues. The DNA for the CDR3 is TGTGCCAGCAGCTCAGGGGGCGATACGCAGTATTTT. It codes for CASSSGGDTQYF.

The chain carries TRBV25-1 and TRBJ2-7; unclear D gene. CDR1 and CDR2 (germline): MGHDK, SYGVNS. Trimming took 3 bases from V and 2 from J, leaving 2 bases between them. This CDR3 contains 11 residues. The CDR3 bases are TGTGCCAGCAGTGACACCTACGAGCAGTACTTC. This gives the protein CASSDTYEQYF.

The CDR3 protein is CASSSGSFNQPQHF. As DNA, the CDR3 is TGTGCCAGCAGTTCCGGCAGCTTCAATCAGCCCCAGCATTTT. V gene TRBV25-1 combines with J gene TRBJ1-5; no definite D call. Germline lookup yields CDR1 MGHDK and CDR2 SYGVNS. The CDR3 extends over 14 amino acids. Trimming removed 5 bases at V and 3 bases at J, with 11 bases between. Variable domain in full (rest from reference TRBV25-1 and TRBJ1-5): EADIYQTPRYLVIGTGKKITLECSQTMGHDKMYWYQQDPGMELHLIHYSYGVNSTEKGDLSSESTVSRIRTEHFPLTLESARPSHTSQYLCASSSGSFNQPQHFGDGTRLSIL.

This clone was recorded a few times. The rearrangement joins TRBV5-1 to TRBJ1-4, with D unclear. V was trimmed by 0 bases and J by 3 bases, leaving 6 bases between them. Germline values: CDR1 SGHRS, CDR2 YFSETQ. CDR3 length: 14 residues. CDR3 residues: CASSLGTANEKLFF. The CDR3 nucleotides read TGCGCCAGCAGCTTGGGGACGGCTAATGAAAAACTGTTTTTT.

The chain combines TRBV4-3 with TRBJ1-6, with TRBD1 matching over 7 bases. V trimming: 1 base; J trimming: 10 bases; junction bases outside the gene matches: 4. Germline V gives CDR1 LGHNA, CDR2 YSLEER. The CDR3 runs to 14 residues. CDR3 bases: TGCGCCAGCAGCCAAGGGACAGGAGGGTCACCCCTCCACTTT. Protein product: CASSQGTGGSPLHF.

This clone was detected a few times. This rearrangement joins TRBV6-6 to TRBJ1-5; D not certain. The length of the CDR3 is 14 residues. Germline V CDR1 and CDR2: MNHNY, SVGAGI (reference sequence). Trimming removed 3 bases from V and 1 base from J, with 7 bases in between. Here the CDR3 DNA reads TGTGCCAGCAGTTATGGACGGAGCAATCAGCCCCAGCATTTT. Its protein product is CASSYGRSNQPQHF.

The chain is built from TRBV19 and TRBJ1-1; maybe TRBD1 (6 bases). This CDR3 comprises 15 residues. V was cut by 3 bases and J by 3 bases, with 14 bases left in between. Germline V gene data show CDR1 as LNHDA and CDR2 as SQIVND (reference sequence). CDR3 sequence (DNA): TGTGCCAGTAGTATTTTTCCGGGGGCGTACACTGAAGCTTTCTTT. It is translated as CASSIFPGAYTEAFF.

The chain joins TRBV6-4 to TRBJ2-5, with a weak D call TRBD1 (6 bases). Trimming stripped 3 bases from V and 2 bases from J, with 7 bases between. The CDR3 is made up of 13 amino acids. Germline CDR1 and CDR2: MRHNA and SNTAGT. The CDR3 DNA reads TGTGCCAGCAGTGAGGGGGCGCAAGAGACCCAGTACTTC. This codes for CASSEGAQETQYF.